What follows is one TCR beta chain and its context. The sample originates from a study of blood T cell repertoires in COVID-19. Overall study: Samples came from the United States, Italy and Spain, spanning acute and convalescent COVID-19. From T cells, B-cell-depleted T cells, or PBMCs came the material, which was cDNA or gDNA.

How the authors handled the data: For nucleated cells, counts were estimated from reference gene primer amplification. Sequencing was performed with immunoSEQ multiplex PCR; in TCRdb, only in-frame clones are kept and a portion is missing. Clone size and the V and J calls come from that table; the DNA yielded D and trimming. The sample has 250,000 to 300,000 clones, 75% to 90% seen once. The clonotype originates from a young woman with active or convalescent COVID-19. Sequencing was carried out using peripheral blood.

CDR3 DNA sequence: TGTGCCAGCAGCTTAGACAGGGTAGAAAGTTCACCCCTCCACTTT. Translation gives CASSLDRVESSPLHF. This chain connects TRBV7-8 to TRBJ1-6; D is perhaps TRBD1 (6 bases). This CDR3 has 15 amino acids. Germline V gene lookup returns CDR1 SGHVS and CDR2 FQNEAQ. Deletions cut 1 base from V and 9 bases from J, with 13 bases between.